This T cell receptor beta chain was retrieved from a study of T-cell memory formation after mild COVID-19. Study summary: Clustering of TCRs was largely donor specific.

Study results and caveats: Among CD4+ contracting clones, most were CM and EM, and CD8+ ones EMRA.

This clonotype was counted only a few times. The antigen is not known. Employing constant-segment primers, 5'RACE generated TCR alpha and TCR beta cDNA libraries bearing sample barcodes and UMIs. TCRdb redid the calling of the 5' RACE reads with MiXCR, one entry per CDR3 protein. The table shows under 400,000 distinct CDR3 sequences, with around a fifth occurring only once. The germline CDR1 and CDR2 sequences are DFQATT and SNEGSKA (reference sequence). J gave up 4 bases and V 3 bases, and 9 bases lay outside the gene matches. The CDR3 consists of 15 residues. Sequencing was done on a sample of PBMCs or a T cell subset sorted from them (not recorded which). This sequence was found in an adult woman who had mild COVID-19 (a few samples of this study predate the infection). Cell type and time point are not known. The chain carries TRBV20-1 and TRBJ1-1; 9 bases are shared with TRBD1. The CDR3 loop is CSARLPGTGTTEAFF. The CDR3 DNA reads TGCAGTGCTAGGCTGCCCGGGACAGGGACCACTGAAGCTTTCTTT.